Described below is a single TCR beta chain sequence and its context. This clonotype was observed a handful of times. Its antigen is not yet known. Per-base quality was not reported, and no clone a single base away is much larger than it. This sample was included in a study of T cell repertoires in cytomegalovirus infection (dated by TCRdb to about 2019). About the study as a whole: Donor HLA type was relevant to the analysis, as public TCR beta signatures indicated carriage of CMV infection together with the matching HLA type.

Reads for this sample came from an Illumina HiSeq 1500. The public reads were reanalyzed by TCRdb: fastp trimming at Q25, MiXCR alignment, in-frame beta chains only. Entries that share a CDR3 protein sequence are merged under the most common genes and DNA. The sample table holds fewer than 400,000 distinct CDR3 sequences, of which 15% to 20% were seen once. The ten largest clones take up approximately 10% of the sample. CDR1 and CDR2 were assigned from the germline V gene as MNHNS and SASEGT. V sheds 5 bases and J sheds 6 bases, leaving 17 bases between their ends. The CDR3 numbers 14 residues from cysteine through phenylalanine. The entry retains the CDR3 DNA only, 42 bases that are in frame from base 1. Study-wide conclusions, independent of this receptor: Cumulative frequency of public TCR beta family members discriminated carriers of CMV infection plus the relevant HLA type in this cohort and an independent 352-donor cohort. The ex vivo response was dominated by HLA-C-restricted CMV-specific TCR beta clonotypes, which also provided the single most frequent clonotype in two of eight donors.

The chain links TRBV6-1 with TRBJ2-7; D gene: possibly TRBD2, on 6 matching bases. The receptor was derived from a human donor in good health (CMV status not recorded). Some clones in this sample may be carry-over from other donors' samples. The specimen was PBMCs. The base sequence is TGTGCCAGCAGTCTTAGAGGGCGCGGGGTCGAGCAGTACTTC. Translation gives CASSLRGRGVEQYF.